This note documents a single TCR beta chain sequence. This entry belongs to a study of blood T cell repertoires in COVID-19. Study context: There were acute and convalescent COVID-19 samples, and they came from the United States, Italy and Spain.

The trim removed 0 bases at V and 3 bases at J, leaving 5 bases unmatched. CDR1 is SGHRS, CDR2 YFSETQ, per germline. This CDR3 has 15 residues. Participants spanned ages about 18 to 90 years and resided in over 20 US areas. Sequencing used immunoSEQ multiplex PCR; TCRdb keeps in-frame clones, though not all of them. The sample lists some 190,000 clones, 65% to 80% seen once, with 17% in the top ten. The TCR was taken from a woman in her forties or fifties with acute COVID-19. Material for sequencing was PBMCs or T cells enriched from blood (not recorded which). The rearrangement joins TRBV5-1 to TRBJ2-5, with 7 nucleotides matching TRBD2. The CDR3 is CASSLALLAEETQYF. In nucleotides, the CDR3 is TGCGCCAGCAGCTTGGCGCTCCTAGCGGAAGAGACCCAGTACTTC.